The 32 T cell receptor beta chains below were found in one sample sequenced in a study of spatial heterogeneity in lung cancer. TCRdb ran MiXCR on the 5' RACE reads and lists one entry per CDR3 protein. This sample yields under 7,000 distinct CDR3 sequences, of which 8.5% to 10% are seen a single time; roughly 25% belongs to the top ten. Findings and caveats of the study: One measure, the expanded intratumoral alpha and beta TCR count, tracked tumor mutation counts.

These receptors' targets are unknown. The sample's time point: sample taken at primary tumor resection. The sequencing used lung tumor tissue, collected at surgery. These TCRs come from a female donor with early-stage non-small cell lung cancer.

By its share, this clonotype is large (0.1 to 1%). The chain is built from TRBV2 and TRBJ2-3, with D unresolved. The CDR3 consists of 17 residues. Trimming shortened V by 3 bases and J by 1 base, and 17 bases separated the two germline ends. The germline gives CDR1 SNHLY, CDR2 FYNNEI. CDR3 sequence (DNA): TGTGCCAGCAGTGATTCGGGCATGGGTTCTGGCACAGATACGCAGTATTTT. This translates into CASSDSGMGSGTDTQYF.

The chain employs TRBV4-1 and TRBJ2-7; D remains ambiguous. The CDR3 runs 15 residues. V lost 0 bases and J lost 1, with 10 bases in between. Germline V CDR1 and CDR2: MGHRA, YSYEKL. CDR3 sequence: CASSQDSLFSYEQYF. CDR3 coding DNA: TGCGCCAGCAGCCAAGATTCGCTCTTTTCCTACGAGCAGTACTTC.

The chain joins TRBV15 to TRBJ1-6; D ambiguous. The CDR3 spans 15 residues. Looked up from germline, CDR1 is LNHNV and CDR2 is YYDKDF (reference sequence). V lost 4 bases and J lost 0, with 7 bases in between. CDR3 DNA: TGTGCCACCAGCATTAAGAGCTCCTATAATTCACCCCTCCACTTT. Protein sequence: CATSIKSSYNSPLHF.

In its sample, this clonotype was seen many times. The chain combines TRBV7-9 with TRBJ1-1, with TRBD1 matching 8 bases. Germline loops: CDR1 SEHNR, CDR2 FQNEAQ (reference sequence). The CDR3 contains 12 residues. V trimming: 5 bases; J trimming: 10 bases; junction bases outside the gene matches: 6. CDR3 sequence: CASSPDRGRAFF. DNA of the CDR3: TGTGCCAGCAGCCCTGACAGGGGTAGAGCTTTCTTT.

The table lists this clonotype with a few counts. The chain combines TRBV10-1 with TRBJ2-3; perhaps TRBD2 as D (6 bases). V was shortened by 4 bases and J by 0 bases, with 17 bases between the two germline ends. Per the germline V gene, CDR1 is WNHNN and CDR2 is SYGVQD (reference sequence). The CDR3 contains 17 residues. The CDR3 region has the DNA TGCGCCAGCAGTGTAGGCTACGGCGGGGCTAGCACAGATACGCAGTATTTT. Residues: CASSVGYGGASTDTQYF.

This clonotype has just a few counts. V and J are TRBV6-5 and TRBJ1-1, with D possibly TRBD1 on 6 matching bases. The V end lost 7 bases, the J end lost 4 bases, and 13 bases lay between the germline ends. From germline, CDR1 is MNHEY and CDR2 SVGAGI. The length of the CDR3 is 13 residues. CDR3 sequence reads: CASNKQGVTEAFF. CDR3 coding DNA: TGTGCCAGCAATAAACAGGGAGTCACTGAAGCTTTCTTT.

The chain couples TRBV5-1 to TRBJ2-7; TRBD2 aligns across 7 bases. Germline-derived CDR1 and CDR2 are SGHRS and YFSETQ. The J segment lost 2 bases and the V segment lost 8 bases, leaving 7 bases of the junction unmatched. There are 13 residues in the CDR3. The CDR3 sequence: CASRAGDTYEQYF. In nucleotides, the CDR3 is TGCGCCAGTCGGGCGGGAGACACCTACGAGCAGTACTTC.

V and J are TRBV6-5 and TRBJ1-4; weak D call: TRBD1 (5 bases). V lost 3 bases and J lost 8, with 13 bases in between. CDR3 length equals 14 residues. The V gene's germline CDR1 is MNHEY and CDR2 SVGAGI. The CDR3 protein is CASSYVGVGEKLFF. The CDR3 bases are TGTGCCAGCAGTTATGTGGGGGTAGGAGAAAAACTGTTTTTT.

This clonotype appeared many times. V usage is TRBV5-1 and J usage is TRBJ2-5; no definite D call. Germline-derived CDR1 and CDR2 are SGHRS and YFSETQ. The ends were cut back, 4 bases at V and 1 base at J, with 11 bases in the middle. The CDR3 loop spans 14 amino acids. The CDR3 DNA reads TGCGCCAGCAGCCCGGCGGTGGGCCAAGAGACCCAGTACTTC. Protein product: CASSPAVGQETQYF.

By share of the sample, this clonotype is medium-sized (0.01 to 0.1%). CDR3 residues: CSPGVTHGYTF. CDR3 coding DNA: TGCAGTCCAGGGGTTACCCATGGCTACACCTTC. This chain uses TRBV20-1 with TRBJ1-2; a weak D match, TRBD1 (6 bases). V shed 8 bases and J shed 6 bases, with 13 bases lying between them. Per germline, CDR1 DFQATT and CDR2 SNEGSKA (reference sequence). CDR3 size: 11 residues.

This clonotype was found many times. CDR3: CASSPSQGSGKLFF. The CDR3 DNA is TGTGCCAGCTCACCATCACAGGGTAGTGGAAAACTGTTTTTT. The V gene is TRBV18, the J gene TRBJ1-4, with a possible D match to TRBD1 (6 bases). Germline lookup yields CDR1 KGHSH and CDR2 LQKENI. The CDR3 contains 14 residues. Trimming stripped 2 bases from V and 10 bases from J, with 14 bases between.

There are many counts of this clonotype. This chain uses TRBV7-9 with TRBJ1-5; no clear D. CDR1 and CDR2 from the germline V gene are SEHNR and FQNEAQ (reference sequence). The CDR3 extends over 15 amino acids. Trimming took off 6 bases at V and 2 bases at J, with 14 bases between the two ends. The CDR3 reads CASSRTESGNQPQHF. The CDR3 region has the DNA TGTGCCAGCAGTCGGACCGAAAGTGGCAATCAGCCCCAGCATTTT.

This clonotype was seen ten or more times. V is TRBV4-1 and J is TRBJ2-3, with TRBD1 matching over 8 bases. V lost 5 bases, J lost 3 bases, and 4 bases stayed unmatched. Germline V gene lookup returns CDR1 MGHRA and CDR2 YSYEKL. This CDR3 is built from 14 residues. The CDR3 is CASSLRQGTDTQYF. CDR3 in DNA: TGCGCCAGCAGCTTAAGACAGGGGACAGATACGCAGTATTTT.

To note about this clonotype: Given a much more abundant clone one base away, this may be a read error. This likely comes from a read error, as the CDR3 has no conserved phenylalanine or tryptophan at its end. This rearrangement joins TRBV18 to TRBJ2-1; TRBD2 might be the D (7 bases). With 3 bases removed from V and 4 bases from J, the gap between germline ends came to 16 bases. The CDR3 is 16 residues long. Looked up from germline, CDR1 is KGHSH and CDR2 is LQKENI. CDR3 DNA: TGTGCCAGCTCACCGTCGAGCGCGGGGGCATACAATGAGCAGTTCTTA. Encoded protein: CASSPSSAGAYNEQFL.

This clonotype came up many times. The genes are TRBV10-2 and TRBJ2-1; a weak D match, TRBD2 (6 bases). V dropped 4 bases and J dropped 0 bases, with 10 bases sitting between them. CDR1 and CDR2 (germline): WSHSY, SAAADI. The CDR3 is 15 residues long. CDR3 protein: CASSVGTPSYNEQFF. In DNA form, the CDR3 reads TGCGCCAGCAGTGTAGGGACTCCCTCCTACAATGAGCAGTTCTTC.

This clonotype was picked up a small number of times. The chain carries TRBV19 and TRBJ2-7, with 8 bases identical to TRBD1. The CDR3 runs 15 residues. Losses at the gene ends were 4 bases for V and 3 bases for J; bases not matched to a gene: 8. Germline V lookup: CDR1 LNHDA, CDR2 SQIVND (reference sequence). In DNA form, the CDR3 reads TGTGCCAGTAGTAAACCAGGGGGCCCCCTCTACGAGCAGTACTTC. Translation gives CASSKPGGPLYEQYF.

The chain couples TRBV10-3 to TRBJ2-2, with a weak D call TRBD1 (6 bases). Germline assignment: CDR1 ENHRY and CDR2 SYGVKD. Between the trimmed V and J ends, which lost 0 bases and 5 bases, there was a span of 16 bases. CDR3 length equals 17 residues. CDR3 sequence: CAISESPGRGSTGELFF. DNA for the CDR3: TGTGCCATCAGTGAGTCCCCCGGCAGGGGATCTACCGGGGAGCTGTTTTTT.

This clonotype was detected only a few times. DNA for the CDR3: TGTGCCAGCAGACGACAGGGGGCGCGAGGCACAGATACGCAGTATTTT. Its translation is CASRRQGARGTDTQYF. This chain links TRBV6-1 with TRBJ2-3, with 10 bases that match TRBD1. This CDR3 has 16 amino acids. Germline-derived CDR1 and CDR2 are MNHNS and SASEGT. V trimming: 6 bases; J trimming: 1 base; junction bases outside the gene matches: 7.

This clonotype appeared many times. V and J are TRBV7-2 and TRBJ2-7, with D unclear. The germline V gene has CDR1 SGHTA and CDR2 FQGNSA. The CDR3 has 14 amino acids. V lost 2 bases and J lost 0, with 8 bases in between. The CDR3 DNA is TGTGCCAGCAGCTTACCACTTCCCTCCTACGAGCAGTACTTC. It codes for CASSLPLPSYEQYF. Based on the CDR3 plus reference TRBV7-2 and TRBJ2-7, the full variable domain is GAGVSQSPSNKVTEKGKDVELRCDPISGHTALYWYRQSLGQGLEFLIYFQGNSAPDKSGLPSDRFSAERTGGSVSTLTIQRTQQEDSAVYLCASSLPLPSYEQYFGPGTRLTVT.

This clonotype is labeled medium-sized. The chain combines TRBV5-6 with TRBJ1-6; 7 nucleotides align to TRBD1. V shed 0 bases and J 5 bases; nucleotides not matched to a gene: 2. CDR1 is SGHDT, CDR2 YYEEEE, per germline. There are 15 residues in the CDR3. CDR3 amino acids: CASSLVQGDNSPLHF. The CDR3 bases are TGTGCCAGCAGCTTGGTGCAGGGGGATAATTCACCCCTCCACTTT.

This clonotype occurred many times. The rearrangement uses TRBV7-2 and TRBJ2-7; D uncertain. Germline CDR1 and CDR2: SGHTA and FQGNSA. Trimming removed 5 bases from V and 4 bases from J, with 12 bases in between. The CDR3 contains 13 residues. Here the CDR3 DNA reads TGTGCCAGCAGCCCAAGGCCAGATTACGAGCAGTACTTC. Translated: CASSPRPDYEQYF.

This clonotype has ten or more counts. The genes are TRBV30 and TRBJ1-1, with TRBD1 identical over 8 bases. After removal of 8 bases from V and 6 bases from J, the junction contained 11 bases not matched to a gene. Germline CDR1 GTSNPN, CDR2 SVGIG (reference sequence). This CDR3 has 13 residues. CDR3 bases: TGTGCCCAGGCCAGGGGGCAAGGCGCTGAAGCTTTCTTT. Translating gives CAQARGQGAEAFF.

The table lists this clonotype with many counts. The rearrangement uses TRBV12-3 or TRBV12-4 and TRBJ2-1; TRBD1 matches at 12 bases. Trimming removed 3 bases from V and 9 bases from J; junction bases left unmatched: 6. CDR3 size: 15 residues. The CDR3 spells CASSLRGQGAGEQFF. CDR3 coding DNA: TGTGCCAGCAGTTTGAGGGGACAGGGGGCAGGTGAGCAGTTCTTC.

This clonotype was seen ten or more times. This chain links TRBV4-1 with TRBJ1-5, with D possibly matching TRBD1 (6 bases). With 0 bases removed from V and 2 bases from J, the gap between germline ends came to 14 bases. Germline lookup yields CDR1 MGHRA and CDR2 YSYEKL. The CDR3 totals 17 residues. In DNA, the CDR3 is TGCGCCAGCAGCCAAGACAGGGGCCCCTTGCGCAATCAGCCCCAGCATTTT. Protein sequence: CASSQDRGPLRNQPQHF.

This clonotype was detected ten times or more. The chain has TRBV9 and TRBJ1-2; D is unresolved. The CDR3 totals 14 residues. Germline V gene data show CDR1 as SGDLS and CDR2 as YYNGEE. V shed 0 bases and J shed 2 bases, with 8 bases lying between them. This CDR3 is CASSVGSGNYGYTF. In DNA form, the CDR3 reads TGTGCCAGCAGCGTAGGATCAGGAAACTATGGCTACACCTTC.

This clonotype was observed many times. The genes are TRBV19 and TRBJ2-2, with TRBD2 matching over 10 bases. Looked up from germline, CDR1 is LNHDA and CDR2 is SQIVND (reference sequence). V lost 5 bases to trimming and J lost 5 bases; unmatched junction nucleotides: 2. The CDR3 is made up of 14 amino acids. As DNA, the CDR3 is TGTGCCAGTAGTCGTAGCGGGGGGACCGGGGAGCTGTTTTTT. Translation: CASSRSGGTGELFF.

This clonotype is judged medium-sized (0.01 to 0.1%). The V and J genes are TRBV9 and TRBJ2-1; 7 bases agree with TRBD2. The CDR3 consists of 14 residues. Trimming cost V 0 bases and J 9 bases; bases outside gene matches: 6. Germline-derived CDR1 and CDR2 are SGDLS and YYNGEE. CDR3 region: CASSVATTSFEQFF. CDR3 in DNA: TGTGCCAGCAGCGTAGCTACGACTAGCTTTGAGCAGTTCTTC.

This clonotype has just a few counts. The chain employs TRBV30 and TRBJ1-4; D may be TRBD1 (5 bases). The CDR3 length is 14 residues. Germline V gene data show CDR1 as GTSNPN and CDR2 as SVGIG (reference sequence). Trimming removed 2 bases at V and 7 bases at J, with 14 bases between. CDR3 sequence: CAWSSGTISEKLFF. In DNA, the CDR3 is TGTGCCTGGAGTTCGGGGACGATTAGTGAAAAACTGTTTTTT.

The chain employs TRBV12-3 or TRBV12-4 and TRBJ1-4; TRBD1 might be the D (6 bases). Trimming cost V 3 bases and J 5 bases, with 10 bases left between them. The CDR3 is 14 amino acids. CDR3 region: CASSFTQGNEKLFF. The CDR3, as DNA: TGTGCCAGCAGTTTCACACAGGGAAATGAAAAACTGTTTTTT.

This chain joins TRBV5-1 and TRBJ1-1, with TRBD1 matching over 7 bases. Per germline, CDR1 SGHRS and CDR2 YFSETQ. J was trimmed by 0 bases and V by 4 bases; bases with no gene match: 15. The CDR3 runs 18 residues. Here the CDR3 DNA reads TGCGCCAGCAGCAACCAGGGGACAGCCTCGAACATGAACACTGAAGCTTTCTTT. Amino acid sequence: CASSNQGTASNMNTEAFF.

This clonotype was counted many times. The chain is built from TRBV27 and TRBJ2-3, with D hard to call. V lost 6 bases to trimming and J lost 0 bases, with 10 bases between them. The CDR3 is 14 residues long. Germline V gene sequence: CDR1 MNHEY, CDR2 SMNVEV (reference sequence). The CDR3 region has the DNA TGTGCCAGCAGCCGAAGGGCTAGCACAGATACGCAGTATTTT. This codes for CASSRRASTDTQYF.

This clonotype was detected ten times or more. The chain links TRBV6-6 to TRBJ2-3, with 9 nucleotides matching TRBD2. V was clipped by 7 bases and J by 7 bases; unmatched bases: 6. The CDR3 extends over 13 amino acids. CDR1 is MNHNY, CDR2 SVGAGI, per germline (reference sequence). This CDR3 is CASKLAGANTQYF. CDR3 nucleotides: TGTGCCAGCAAACTAGCGGGTGCTAATACGCAGTATTTT.